Below are 30 T cell receptor beta chains sequenced from a single sample in a study of cytomegalovirus exposure and HLA in healthy donors. It was with 60 Vbeta and 13 Jbeta primers that the PCR ran. Profiling relied on immunoSEQ multiplex PCR, and the TCRdb table lists in-frame clones only, not all of them. The sample has about 160,000 clones, roughly 77% seen once. The source material was PBMCs. The receptors were gathered from a man aged 30 to 45 in good health and CMV-seropositive.

This chain links TRBV7-2 with TRBJ2-2; D may be TRBD1 (5 bases). The CDR3 runs to 15 residues. Germline lookup yields CDR1 SGHTA and CDR2 FQGNSA. V gave up 3 bases and J gave up 5 bases, with 13 bases separating them. For the CDR3, the DNA is TGTGCCAGCAGCTTCTGGGGCAGACAGACCGGGGAGCTGTTTTTT. Translation gives CASSFWGRQTGELFF.

The chain combines TRBV7-7 with TRBJ2-7, with D possibly being TRBD2 (6 bases). Germline assignment: CDR1 SSHAT and CDR2 FNYEAQ (reference sequence). The CDR3 loop spans 13 amino acids. V lost 2 bases and J 7 bases, leaving 12 bases between the germline ends. CDR3 loop: CASSLMAAGEQYF. Here the CDR3 DNA reads TGTGCCAGCAGCTTAATGGCGGCGGGGGAGCAGTACTTC.

CDR3 sequence: CASSAGQITGELFF. CDR3 nucleotides: TGTGCCAGCAGCGCTGGACAGATCACCGGGGAGCTGTTTTTT. This chain links TRBV5-4 with TRBJ2-2; D might be TRBD1 (6 bases). Trimming cost V 4 bases and J 4 bases, with 11 bases left between them. In germline, CDR1 is SGHNT, CDR2 YYREEE (reference sequence). This CDR3 is 14 amino acids long.

The rearrangement joins TRBV28 to TRBJ1-5, with TRBD1 matching 7 bases. Germline V CDR1 and CDR2: MDHEN, SYDVKM. This CDR3 is 15 amino acids long. V was pared by 6 bases and J by 0 bases, with 5 bases of the junction left unmatched. CDR3 protein: CASREGQHSNQPQHF. The CDR3 nucleotides read TGTGCCAGCAGAGAGGGACAGCATAGCAATCAGCCCCAGCATTTT.

The chain recombines TRBV2 with TRBJ2-1, with a weak D call TRBD1 (7 bases). V was cut by 5 bases and J by 9 bases, with 14 bases left in between. This CDR3 is 13 amino acids long. Germline lookup yields CDR1 SNHLY and CDR2 FYNNEI. The DNA for the CDR3 is TGTGCCAGCAGTTACAGGGGAGGAGCTGAGCAGTTCTTC. It specifies CASSYRGGAEQFF.

This CDR3 is CASSRGLAGARYQETQYF. The CDR3 nucleotides read TGTGCCAGCAGCAGAGGACTAGCGGGGGCCAGGTACCAAGAGACCCAGTACTTC. The chain links TRBV28 to TRBJ2-5; TRBD2 aligns across 13 bases. CDR1 MDHEN and CDR2 SYDVKM come from the germline V gene. V lost 6 bases and J lost 0; bases outside the gene matches: 10. This CDR3 region has 18 residues.

The V and J genes are TRBV7-9 and TRBJ1-1; TRBD1 agrees at 8 bases. Germline CDR1 SEHNR, CDR2 FQNEAQ (reference sequence). The length of the CDR3 is 13 residues. With V trimmed by 5 bases and J by 3 bases, 2 bases remained unmatched. The CDR3 is CASSAQGDTEAFF. For the CDR3, the DNA is TGTGCCAGCAGCGCACAGGGGGACACTGAAGCTTTCTTT. Full variable domain (outside the CDR3, taken from reference TRBV7-9 and TRBJ1-1): DTGVSQNPRHKITKRGQNVTFRCDPISEHNRLYWYRQTLGQGPEFLTYFQNEAQLEKSRLLSDRFSAERPKGSFSTLEIQRTEQGDSAMYLCASSAQGDTEAFFGQGTRLTVV.

The chain combines TRBV4-1 with TRBJ2-1; 10 bases line up with TRBD1. The CDR3 is made up of 15 amino acids. Germline trimming cut 3 bases from V and 6 bases from J; bases unmatched to any gene: 5. The V gene's germline CDR1 is MGHRA and CDR2 YSYEKL. The CDR3 reads CASSQLGQGFNEQFF. The CDR3 region has the DNA TGCGCCAGCAGCCAGTTGGGACAGGGGTTCAATGAGCAGTTCTTC.

The rearrangement joins TRBV5-1 to TRBJ1-6; 7 bases fit TRBD1. V lost 0 bases, J lost 0 bases, and 9 bases stayed unmatched. This CDR3 is 19 amino acids long. Germline loops: CDR1 SGHRS, CDR2 YFSETQ. This chain's CDR3 is CASSLVEQGTSSYNSPLHF. As DNA, the CDR3 is TGCGCCAGCAGCTTGGTGGAACAGGGGACGAGCTCCTATAATTCACCCCTCCACTTT.

The chain recombines TRBV7-2 with TRBJ2-1, with 8 positions matching TRBD1. Trimming at V came to 1 base and at J to 7 bases, leaving 12 bases not matched to a gene. Germline V gives CDR1 SGHTA, CDR2 FQGNSA. The CDR3 spans 17 residues. CDR3 amino acids: CASSLGGVTGVKNEQFF. For the CDR3, the DNA is TGTGCCAGCAGCTTAGGGGGGGTGACAGGGGTGAAAAATGAGCAGTTCTTC.

The CDR3 DNA follows: TGTGCCAGCAGCCCCCGTACACCCGATTTTGGAAACACCATATATTTT. It specifies CASSPRTPDFGNTIYF. This chain links TRBV9 with TRBJ1-3; unclear D gene. The CDR3 contains 16 residues. V was trimmed by 4 bases and J by 3 bases, leaving 17 bases between them. The germline V gene has CDR1 SGDLS and CDR2 YYNGEE.

This rearrangement joins TRBV7-3 to TRBJ1-3, with D possibly matching TRBD1 (6 bases). The CDR3 runs 15 residues. V was cut by 5 bases and J by 3 bases, with 14 bases left in between. Germline assignment: CDR1 SGHTA and CDR2 FQGTGA. CDR3 sequence: CASSVGQTGGNTIYF. The CDR3 region has the DNA TGTGCCAGCAGCGTAGGACAGACAGGTGGAAACACCATATATTTT.

The chain combines TRBV28 with TRBJ2-7; D call uncertain. This CDR3 comprises 14 residues. Trimming cost V 5 bases and J 2 bases, with 13 bases left between them. From germline, CDR1 is MDHEN and CDR2 SYDVKM. The CDR3 nucleotides read TGTGCCAGCAGTGTACAGCCAAATCCCTACGAGCAGTACTTC. Residues: CASSVQPNPYEQYF.

The chain couples TRBV28 to TRBJ2-7, with 9 positions matching TRBD1. The CDR3 extends over 17 amino acids. V lost 1 base and J lost 0; bases outside the gene matches: 7. Germline assignment: CDR1 MDHEN and CDR2 SYDVKM. The CDR3 coding sequence is TGTGCCAGCAGTTTATTTGGTGGACAGGGGATCTCCTACGAGCAGTACTTC. It yields the protein CASSLFGGQGISYEQYF.

The J gene is TRBJ2-1, the V gene TRBV5-1, with D possibly TRBD1 on 6 matching bases. The CDR3 spans 13 residues. V was pared by 3 bases and J by 6 bases, with 10 bases between. CDR1 SGHRS and CDR2 YFSETQ come from the germline V gene. The CDR3 nucleotides read TGCGCCAGCAGCTGGCAGGGGTCCAATGAGCAGTTCTTC. This gives the protein CASSWQGSNEQFF.

This chain uses TRBV28 with TRBJ1-5; the D is unclear. The CDR3 consists of 14 residues. V dropped 5 bases and J dropped 0 bases, with 8 bases sitting between them. Germline CDR1 MDHEN, CDR2 SYDVKM. CDR3: CASSTPGSNQPQHF. For the CDR3, the DNA is TGTGCCAGCAGTACACCAGGTAGCAATCAGCCCCAGCATTTT.

CDR3 sequence: CASSARGGGEKLFF. CDR3 bases: TGTGCCAGCAGTGCTCGGGGGGGCGGGGAAAAACTGTTTTTT. The V gene is TRBV28, the J gene TRBJ1-4, with TRBD1 as a possible D gene (6 bases). V lost 5 bases to trimming and J lost 8 bases, with 15 bases between them. Germline CDR1 reads MDHEN; CDR2 reads SYDVKM. This CDR3 contains 14 residues.

The chain combines TRBV10-2 with TRBJ2-3, with D uncertain. Germline V CDR1 and CDR2: WSHSY, SAAADI. CDR3 length: 15 amino acids. Trimming removed 0 bases at V and 2 bases at J, with 9 bases between. The CDR3: CASSESNSYTDTQYF. For the CDR3, the DNA is TGCGCCAGCAGTGAGTCGAACAGTTACACAGATACGCAGTATTTT.

V gene TRBV7-9 combines with J gene TRBJ2-5; D is perhaps TRBD1 (5 bases). CDR1 SEHNR and CDR2 FQNEAQ come from the germline V gene (reference sequence). The CDR3 is made up of 13 amino acids. The ends were cut back, 1 base at V and 5 bases at J, with 8 bases in the middle. The CDR3 is CASSLEGWETQYF. CDR3 nucleotides: TGTGCCAGCAGCTTAGAGGGGTGGGAGACCCAGTACTTC. The variable domain in full, with the rest retrieved from reference TRBV7-9 and TRBJ2-5, is DTGVSQNPRHKITKRGQNVTFRCDPISEHNRLYWYRQTLGQGPEFLTYFQNEAQLEKSRLLSDRFSAERPKGSFSTLEIQRTEQGDSAMYLCASSLEGWETQYFGPGTRLLVL.

This chain joins TRBV1 and TRBJ1-1; TRBD1 reflects the table's D call only, with no check against the DNA. TRBV1 is assigned pseudogene status. This CDR3 has 18 amino acids. The CDR3 protein is CTSSQECPGQGPNTEAFF. CDR3 in DNA: TGCACCAGCAGCCAAGAATGCCCCGGACAGGGACCGAACACTGAAGCTTTCTTT.

The V gene is TRBV7-8, the J gene TRBJ2-7, with TRBD1 matching over 7 bases. The junction had 13 bases not matched to a gene; V was cut back by 1 base and J by 1 base. This CDR3 is 18 amino acids long. CDR1 is SGHVS, CDR2 FQNEAQ, per germline. The DNA of the CDR3 is TGTGCCAGCAGCTTAGAGGACCTAGGGGGCTTCGGGTCCTACGAGCAGTACTTC. Translating gives CASSLEDLGGFGSYEQYF.

This chain connects TRBV5-1 to TRBJ2-5; the match to TRBD1 covers 10 bases. Germline CDR1 SGHRS, CDR2 YFSETQ. Losses at the gene ends were 5 bases for V and 3 bases for J; bases not matched to a gene: 7. This CDR3 has 15 residues. CDR3 residues: CASSWTGTGEETQYF. CDR3 bases: TGCGCCAGCAGTTGGACCGGGACAGGGGAAGAGACCCAGTACTTC.

The V call is TRBV9, the J call TRBJ2-7; the D gene is possibly TRBD2 (7 bases). CDR3 size: 15 residues. Trimming stripped 2 bases from V and 3 bases from J, with 15 bases between. CDR1 is SGDLS and CDR2 is YYNGEE in the germline V gene. CDR3 DNA: TGTGCCAGCAGCGTTATCCCGGGGGGCCTCTACGAGCAGTACTTC. Translation gives CASSVIPGGLYEQYF.

The CDR3 region is CASSAQGGTPQHF. As DNA, the CDR3 is TGTGCCAGCAGCGCCCAGGGCGGAACGCCCCAGCATTTT. This chain links TRBV7-2 with TRBJ1-5; weak D call: TRBD1 (5 bases). This CDR3 has 13 residues. Per the germline V gene, CDR1 is SGHTA and CDR2 is FQGNSA. V was trimmed by 5 bases and J by 9 bases, leaving 14 bases between them.

The chain couples TRBV1 to TRBJ2-3; the DNA was not compared with TRBD2, the D call given in the table. TRBV1 constitutes a pseudogene. The CDR3 length is 16 residues. CDR3 loop: CTSSQDKGGAPDTQYF. The CDR3 DNA follows: TGCACCAGCAGCCAAGATAAGGGGGGGGCTCCAGATACGCAGTATTTT.

This rearrangement joins TRBV5-1 to TRBJ2-7, with 13 bases aligning to TRBD2. Germline loops: CDR1 SGHRS, CDR2 YFSETQ. V lost 3 bases, J lost 2 bases, and 11 bases stayed unmatched. The CDR3 is 18 amino acids. CDR3 in DNA: TGCGCCAGCAGCTCGGACGGACTAGCGGGGGTAGTAACCTACGAGCAGTACTTC. Protein product: CASSSDGLAGVVTYEQYF.

The rearrangement joins TRBV10-3 to TRBJ1-6; 8 nucleotides line up with TRBD1. This CDR3 comprises 13 residues. Per the germline V gene, CDR1 is ENHRY and CDR2 is SYGVKD. The J segment lost 10 bases and the V segment lost 6 bases, leaving 5 bases of the junction unmatched. CDR3 sequence: CAIRDRVESPLHF. In nucleotides, the CDR3 is TGTGCCATCAGGGACAGGGTTGAATCACCCCTCCACTTT.

CDR3 bases: TGTGCCAGCAGCGACGGACAGGGTCCCTACGAGCAGTACTTC. Translated: CASSDGQGPYEQYF. The V call is TRBV28, the J call TRBJ2-7; 8 bases match TRBD1. V dropped 6 bases and J dropped 2; count of bases not matched to a gene: 6. The CDR3 loop spans 14 amino acids. Germline-derived CDR1 and CDR2 are MDHEN and SYDVKM. Full variable domain (missing parts from reference TRBV28 and TRBJ2-7): DVKVTQSSRYLVKRTGEKVFLECVQDMDHENMFWYRQDPGLGLRLIYFSYDVKMKEKGDIPEGYSVSREKKERFSLILESASTNQTSMYLCASSDGQGPYEQYFGPGTRLTVT.

V usage is TRBV6-5 and J usage is TRBJ1-2; TRBD1 is a possible D gene (5 bases). CDR1 is MNHEY and CDR2 is SVGAGI in the germline V gene. CDR3 size: 13 residues. V gave up 8 bases and J gave up 5 bases, with 15 bases separating them. The CDR3 region has the DNA TGTGCCAGCTTTCCGGGACTTCATTATGGCTACACCTTC. Protein: CASFPGLHYGYTF.

The chain is built from TRBV4-3 and TRBJ2-1; TRBD2 aligns across 9 bases. CDR3 length: 17 residues. Germline V gene data show CDR1 as LGHNA and CDR2 as YSLEER. Trimming at V came to 0 bases and at J to 7 bases, leaving 10 bases not matched to a gene. CDR3 coding DNA: TGCGCCAGCAGCCAAGATAGGTGGCTAGCGGGGTCAAATGAGCAGTTCTTC. Encoded protein: CASSQDRWLAGSNEQFF.